The 26 T cell receptor beta chains given below trace back to one sample, sequenced in a study of cytomegalovirus exposure and HLA in healthy donors. Primers for the PCR totalled 60 Vbeta and 13 Jbeta. Repertoires were generated with immunoSEQ multiplex PCR, while TCRdb's copy carries only in-frame clones and drops some. The sample includes about 71,000 clones, 70% of them seen just once. Sequencing was carried out using PBMCs. The receptor source for this set is a woman aged 50 to 60 in good health and CMV-seropositive.

The chain is built from TRBV5-5 and TRBJ2-2, with 10 bases identical to TRBD2. The CDR3 sequence is 17 residues long. Looked up from germline, CDR1 is SGHKS and CDR2 is YYEKEE (reference sequence). V trimming: 1 base; J trimming: 6 bases; junction bases outside the gene matches: 9. The CDR3 region is CASSLFLAGVSPGELFF. The CDR3 bases are TGTGCCAGCAGCTTGTTCCTAGCGGGAGTGTCGCCCGGGGAGCTGTTTTTT.

This rearrangement joins TRBV7-9 to TRBJ2-3, with 7 bases that match TRBD1. This CDR3 is 12 amino acids long. Germline V gene sequence: CDR1 SEHNR, CDR2 FQNEAQ (reference sequence). Germline trimming cut 5 bases from V and 8 bases from J; bases unmatched to any gene: 4. CDR3 sequence (DNA): TGTGCCAGCAGCCAGACAGGGCTTACGCAGTATTTT. This codes for CASSQTGLTQYF.

This clone turned up a few times. V is TRBV6-5 and J is TRBJ2-3; D not certain. Germline assignment: CDR1 MNHEY and CDR2 SVGAGI. This CDR3 comprises 12 residues. The V end was cut by 9 bases, the J end by 11 bases, with 18 bases between. CDR3 coding DNA: TGTGCCAGTGGGCCCCGAGCCATGGGGCAGTATTTT. Amino acids: CASGPRAMGQYF.

The chain links TRBV4-1 to TRBJ1-2, with 9 nucleotides matching TRBD1. In germline, CDR1 is MGHRA, CDR2 YSYEKL. Germline trimming cut 3 bases from V and 5 bases from J; bases unmatched to any gene: 7. The CDR3 totals 15 residues. CDR3 in amino acids: CASSQRTGTGYGYTF. The CDR3 coding sequence is TGCGCCAGCAGCCAGCGAACCGGGACAGGGTATGGCTACACCTTC.

This chain uses TRBV11-3 with TRBJ2-3; the D is unclear. CDR3 length: 12 amino acids. V shed 5 bases and J shed 7 bases, with 10 bases lying between them. Germline V gene data show CDR1 as SGHNT and CDR2 as YENEEA. CDR3 coding DNA: TGTGCCAGCAGCCAAACATCAAATACGCAGTATTTT. Amino acid sequence: CASSQTSNTQYF.

The rearrangement uses TRBV2 and TRBJ2-1, with D perhaps matching TRBD2 (6 bases). This CDR3 is built from 12 residues. Germline V CDR1 and CDR2: SNHLY, FYNNEI. V lost 8 bases and J 8 bases, leaving 13 bases between the germline ends. As DNA, the CDR3 is TGTGCCAGCTCCGGGGGTTTCTATGAGCAGTTCTTC. This sequence encodes CASSGGFYEQFF.

Written as DNA, the CDR3 is TGTGCCAGCAGCTTAGGAGGACAGTCTAGCAATCAGCCCCAGCATTTT. This sequence encodes CASSLGGQSSNQPQHF. V gene TRBV5-4 combines with J gene TRBJ1-5; D is perhaps TRBD1 (6 bases). V gave up 2 bases and J gave up 0 bases, with 12 bases separating them. CDR1 SGHNT and CDR2 YYREEE come from the germline V gene (reference sequence). The CDR3 loop spans 16 amino acids.

This clone has a single count. V usage is TRBV28 and J usage is TRBJ1-4; D gene unclear. The CDR3 is 13 residues long. The V end lost 3 bases, the J end lost 8 bases, and 10 bases lay between the germline ends. CDR1 and CDR2 (germline): MDHEN, SYDVKM. The CDR3 reads CASSFSFQEKLFF. For the CDR3, the DNA is TGTGCCAGCAGTTTCAGTTTTCAGGAAAAACTGTTTTTT.

The V and J genes are TRBV4-2 and TRBJ2-7; 7 nucleotides line up with TRBD1. Germline V gene data show CDR1 as LGHNA and CDR2 as YNFKEQ. The CDR3 runs 15 residues. Trimming removed 1 base from V and 3 bases from J; junction bases left unmatched: 6. CDR3 bases: TGTGCCAGCAGCCAAGCGGGACAGAGAGACTACGAGCAGTACTTC. Protein: CASSQAGQRDYEQYF.

The chain is built from TRBV6-5 and TRBJ1-1, with 9 bases fitting TRBD1. The germline V gene encodes CDR1 MNHEY and CDR2 SVGAGI. V dropped 0 bases and J dropped 5; count of bases not matched to a gene: 4. The CDR3 runs to 15 residues. CDR3: CASSYSDRGVTEAFF. CDR3 bases: TGTGCCAGCAGTTACTCCGACAGGGGGGTGACTGAAGCTTTCTTT.

The rearrangement links TRBV25-1 to TRBJ2-5, with 11 bases that match TRBD2. The CDR3 covers 16 residues. CDR1 and CDR2 (germline): MGHDK, SYGVNS. With 3 bases clipped from V and 5 bases from J, the junction kept 8 bases outside the gene matches. CDR3 protein: CASSENPSSGGETQYF. The DNA for the CDR3 is TGTGCCAGCAGTGAGAACCCGTCTAGCGGGGGGGAGACCCAGTACTTC.

The V call is TRBV5-1, the J call TRBJ2-2; D is undetermined. V lost 0 bases and J lost 3, with 12 bases in between. The CDR3 loop spans 16 amino acids. Germline CDR1 is SGHRS and CDR2 is YFSETQ. The CDR3 region has the DNA TGCGCCAGCAGCTTGGATGGTAACACCTACACCGGGGAGCTGTTTTTT. Residues: CASSLDGNTYTGELFF.

V usage is TRBV7-6 and J usage is TRBJ2-2; perhaps TRBD2 as D (6 bases). The CDR3 runs 15 residues. Trimming stripped 2 bases from V and 1 base from J, with 8 bases between. Germline V CDR1 and CDR2: SGHVS, FNYEAQ. The CDR3 spells CASSLFGGNTGELFF. CDR3 in DNA: TGTGCCAGCAGCTTATTCGGGGGGAACACCGGGGAGCTGTTTTTT.

The rearrangement uses TRBV28 and TRBJ1-1; D gene uncertain. The CDR3 totals 13 residues. Germline V gene lookup returns CDR1 MDHEN and CDR2 SYDVKM. V lost 4 bases and J 0 bases, leaving 6 bases between the germline ends. The CDR3 region is CASSSQLNTEAFF. The CDR3 DNA reads TGTGCCAGCAGTTCACAACTGAACACTGAAGCTTTCTTT.

V usage is TRBV9 and J usage is TRBJ1-4, with 10 bases lining up with TRBD1. Germline V gives CDR1 SGDLS, CDR2 YYNGEE. V shed 3 bases, J shed 3 bases, and the junction held 2 bases outside the gene matches. The CDR3 totals 15 residues. DNA of the CDR3: TGTGCCAGCAGCGGACAGGGGGCTTCTAATGAAAAACTGTTTTTT. Translated, it gives CASSGQGASNEKLFF.

The chain employs TRBV28 and TRBJ2-7, with D maybe TRBD2 (6 bases). The CDR3 runs to 16 residues. Looked up from germline, CDR1 is MDHEN and CDR2 is SYDVKM. V was cut by 7 bases and J by 0 bases, with 19 bases left in between. The CDR3 protein is CASILGGTASSYEQYF. CDR3 DNA: TGTGCCAGCATCTTGGGTGGGACTGCGAGCTCCTACGAGCAGTACTTC.

CDR3 amino acids: CASSQENLRTDTQYF. The DNA for the CDR3 is TGTGCCAGCAGCCAAGAAAATCTGCGAACAGATACGCAGTATTTT. V gene TRBV4-2 combines with J gene TRBJ2-3; D is undetermined. The germline V and J ends were trimmed by 0 bases and 3 bases, with 10 bases remaining between them. The CDR3 length is 15 residues. The germline V gene encodes CDR1 LGHNA and CDR2 YNFKEQ.

This clone is a singleton in its sample. V gene TRBV18 combines with J gene TRBJ1-5; 8 bases are a match to TRBD1. Germline CDR1 and CDR2: KGHSH and LQKENI. Trimming removed 8 bases from V and 6 bases from J; junction bases left unmatched: 9. The CDR3 has 14 amino acids. The CDR3 coding sequence is TGTGCCAGCGAAGGACAGGGTGGCACTCAGCCCCAGCATTTT. It translates to CASEGQGGTQPQHF.

The chain links TRBV28 to TRBJ2-1; 8 nucleotides match TRBD1. Germline V gene lookup returns CDR1 MDHEN and CDR2 SYDVKM. This CDR3 comprises 16 residues. Trimming at V came to 1 base and at J to 7 bases, leaving 9 bases not matched to a gene. The CDR3 DNA is TGTGCCAGCAGTTTATTGGGGCAGGGGGCAACGAATGAGCAGTTCTTC. This gives the protein CASSLLGQGATNEQFF.

The sample holds a few counts of this clone. The CDR3 loop reads CASSLNRGGARANVLTF. CDR3 sequence (DNA): TGTGCCAGCAGCCTTAATAGAGGGGGCGCTCGGGCCAACGTCCTGACTTTC. The V call is TRBV5-6, the J call TRBJ2-6; 7 bases align to TRBD1. The CDR3 runs to 17 residues. Per the germline V gene, CDR1 is SGHDT and CDR2 is YYEEEE. J was trimmed by 5 bases and V by 4 bases; bases with no gene match: 12.

This chain links TRBV11-2 with TRBJ2-7, with 7 bases matching TRBD1. The CDR3 runs 14 residues. The germline gives CDR1 SGHAT, CDR2 FQNNGV. The junction had 5 bases not matched to a gene; V was cut back by 5 bases and J by 1 base. CDR3 sequence (DNA): TGTGCCAGCAGCCCGACAGGGATTTCCTACGAGCAGTACTTC. As protein: CASSPTGISYEQYF.

This clone was seen only a few times. This chain joins TRBV7-2 and TRBJ2-7, with D hard to call. Looked up from germline, CDR1 is SGHTA and CDR2 is FQGNSA. V was trimmed by 2 bases and J by 1 base, leaving 21 bases between them. This CDR3 contains 18 residues. The CDR3 sequence: CASSLLPSAGLTSYEQYF. The CDR3 nucleotides read TGTGCCAGCAGCTTACTCCCCTCCGCCGGTCTTACTTCCTACGAGCAGTACTTC.

This chain joins TRBV5-1 and TRBJ2-2; 9 bases fit TRBD2. CDR1 is SGHRS, CDR2 YFSETQ, per germline. The CDR3 runs 15 residues. The V gene end was trimmed by 6 bases and the J gene end by 5 bases; junction bases not matched to a gene: 8. The CDR3 sequence is CASIGLAGRTGELFF. DNA of the CDR3: TGCGCCAGCATCGGGCTAGCGGGGCGGACCGGGGAGCTGTTTTTT. Combining the CDR3 with reference TRBV5-1 and TRBJ2-2 gives the whole variable domain KAGVTQTPRYLIKTRGQQVTLSCSPISGHRSVSWYQQTPGQGLQFLFEYFSETQRNKGNFPGRFSGRQFSNSRSEMNVSTLELGDSALYLCASIGLAGRTGELFFGEGSRLTVL.

The chain carries TRBV7-2 and TRBJ2-3; TRBD2 matches 9 bases. The trim removed 4 bases at V and 2 bases at J, leaving 10 bases unmatched. Germline assignment: CDR1 SGHTA and CDR2 FQGNSA. The CDR3 covers 17 residues. Written as DNA, the CDR3 is TGTGCCAGCAGCTGGGGCTTCAGCGGGAGGCCCACAGATACGCAGTATTTT. Translation gives CASSWGFSGRPTDTQYF.

The chain combines TRBV11-3 with TRBJ1-2, with a possible D match to TRBD1 (5 bases). Germline lookup yields CDR1 SGHNT and CDR2 YENEEA. Trimming cost V 5 bases and J 7 bases, with 11 bases left between them. The CDR3 length is 12 residues. The CDR3 loop reads CASSDSVVGYTF. The CDR3 region has the DNA TGTGCCAGCAGCGACAGTGTGGTTGGCTACACCTTC.

In its sample, this clone was seen a few times. J is TRBJ2-1 and V is TRBV7-9, with D perhaps matching TRBD2 (6 bases). Trimming cost V 5 bases and J 7 bases, with 15 bases left between them. Germline V gene data show CDR1 as SEHNR and CDR2 as FQNEAQ (reference sequence). The CDR3 consists of 14 residues. CDR3 sequence (DNA): TGTGCCAGCAGCCCCAATGCGGGATGGAATGAGCAGTTCTTC. Protein: CASSPNAGWNEQFF.